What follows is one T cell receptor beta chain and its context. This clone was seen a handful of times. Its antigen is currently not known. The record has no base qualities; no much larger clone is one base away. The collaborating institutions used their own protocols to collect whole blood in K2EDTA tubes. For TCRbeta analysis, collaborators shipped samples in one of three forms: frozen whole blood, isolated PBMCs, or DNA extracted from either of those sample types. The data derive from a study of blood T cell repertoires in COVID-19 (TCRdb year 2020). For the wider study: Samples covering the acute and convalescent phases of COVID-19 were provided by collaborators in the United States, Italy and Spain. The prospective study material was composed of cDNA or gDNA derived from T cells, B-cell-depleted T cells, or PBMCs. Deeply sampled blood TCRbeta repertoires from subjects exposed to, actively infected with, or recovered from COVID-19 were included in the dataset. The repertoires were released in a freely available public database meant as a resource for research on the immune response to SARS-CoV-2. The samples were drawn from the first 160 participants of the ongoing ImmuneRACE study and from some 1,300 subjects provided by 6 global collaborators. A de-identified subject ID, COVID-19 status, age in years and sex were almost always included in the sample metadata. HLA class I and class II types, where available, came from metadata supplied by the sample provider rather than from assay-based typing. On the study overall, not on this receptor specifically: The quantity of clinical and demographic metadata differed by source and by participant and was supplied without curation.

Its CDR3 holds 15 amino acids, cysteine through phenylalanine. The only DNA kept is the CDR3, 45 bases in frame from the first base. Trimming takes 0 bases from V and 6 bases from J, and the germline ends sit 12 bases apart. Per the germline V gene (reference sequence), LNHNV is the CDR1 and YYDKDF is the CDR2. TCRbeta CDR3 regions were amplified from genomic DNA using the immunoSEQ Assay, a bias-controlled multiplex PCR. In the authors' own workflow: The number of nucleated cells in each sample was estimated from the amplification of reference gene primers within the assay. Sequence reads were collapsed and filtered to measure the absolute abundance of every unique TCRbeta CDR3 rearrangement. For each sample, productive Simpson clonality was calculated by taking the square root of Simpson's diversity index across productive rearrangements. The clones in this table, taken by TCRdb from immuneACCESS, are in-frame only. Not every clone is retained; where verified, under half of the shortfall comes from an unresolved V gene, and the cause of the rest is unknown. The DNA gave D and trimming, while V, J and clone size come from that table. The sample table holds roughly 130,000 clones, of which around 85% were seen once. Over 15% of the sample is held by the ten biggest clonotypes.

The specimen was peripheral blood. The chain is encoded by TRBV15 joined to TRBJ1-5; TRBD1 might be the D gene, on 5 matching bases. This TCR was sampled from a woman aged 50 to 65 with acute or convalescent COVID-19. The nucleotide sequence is TGTGCCACCAGCAGAGATCTAGGGGATGTTCAGCCCCAGCATTTT. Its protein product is CATSRDLGDVQPQHF.